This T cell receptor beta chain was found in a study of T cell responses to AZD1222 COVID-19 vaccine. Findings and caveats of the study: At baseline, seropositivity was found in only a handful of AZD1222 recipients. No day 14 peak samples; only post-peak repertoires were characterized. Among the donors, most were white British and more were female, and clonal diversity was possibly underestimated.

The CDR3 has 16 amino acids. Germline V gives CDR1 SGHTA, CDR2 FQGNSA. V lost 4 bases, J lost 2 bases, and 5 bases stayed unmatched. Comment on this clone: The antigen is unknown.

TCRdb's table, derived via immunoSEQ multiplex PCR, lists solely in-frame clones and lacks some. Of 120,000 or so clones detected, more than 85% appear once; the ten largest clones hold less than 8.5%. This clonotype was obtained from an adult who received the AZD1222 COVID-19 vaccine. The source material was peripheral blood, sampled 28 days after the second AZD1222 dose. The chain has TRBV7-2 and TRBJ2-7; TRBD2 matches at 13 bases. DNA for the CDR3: TGTGCCAGCAGCTCAGTGGGGACTAGCGGGGCCTACGAGCAGTACTTC. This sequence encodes CASSSVGTSGAYEQYF.